This T cell receptor (beta chain) derives from a study of graft-versus-host responses after intestinal transplantation. Study background: Among the recipients, transplants were multivisceral, liver-intestinal, or isolated intestinal. General study findings and limits: GvH clones were identified in recipient marrow, with some first appearing in ileum or blood. Maximum circulating GvH clone levels tracked with early post-transplant HvG decreases.

Concerning this clone itself: Its matching antigen is unknown.

The CDR3 covers 16 residues. The germline CDR1 and CDR2 sequences are SEHNR and FQNEAQ (reference sequence). The ends were cut back, 5 bases at V and 1 base at J, with 17 bases in the middle. The data were produced by immunoSEQ multiplex PCR, yet TCRdb's version contains in-frame clones alone and is incomplete. The sample records more than 65,000 clones, around 82% being singletons. The V call is TRBV7-9, the J call TRBJ1-1, with D maybe TRBD1 (5 bases). The clonotype originates from a human donor who was the organ donor for an intestinal transplant. The sequences come from unstimulated CD4+ T cells sorted from spleen or lymph node cells, collected before transplant. The CDR3 DNA follows: TGTGCCAGCAGCCCGCGTCCTGCCGGGGGGAACACTGAAGCTTTCTTT. It codes for CASSPRPAGGNTEAFF.